Shown below are 20 T cell receptor beta chains from a single sample sequenced in a study of CD39 and CD103 CD8 tumor-infiltrating T cells. Libraries were prepared by immunoSEQ multiplex PCR; TCRdb keeps only in-frame clonotypes and omits some of them. Of 950 to 1,500 clones detected, about 76% appear once; the ten largest clones hold approximately 30%. Sequencing was carried out using CD39- CD103- CD8+ T cells sorted from the tumor. Subset here: CD103-CD39- double-negative CD45RA- CD8 T cells. These receptors originate from a human donor with ovarian cancer.

The chain combines TRBV9 with TRBJ2-1; D possibly uses TRBD1 or TRBD2 (5 bases each). Looked up from germline, CDR1 is SGDLS and CDR2 is YYNGEE. The CDR3 spans 16 residues. Trimming pared 0 bases from V and 9 bases from J, leaving 19 bases between. Written as DNA, the CDR3 is TGTGCCAGCAGCGTAGGGGACCGCAGTTTGGTTGGTGAGCAGTTCTTC. As protein: CASSVGDRSLVGEQFF.

The chain has TRBV9 and TRBJ2-3; 8 positions agree with TRBD2. The trim removed 4 bases at V and 5 bases at J, leaving 12 bases unmatched. Germline V gene data show CDR1 as SGDLS and CDR2 as YYNGEE. The CDR3 totals 16 residues. The CDR3 DNA reads TGTGCCAGCAGCCCTAAAGCGGGAGAGGTGGAAGATACGCAGTATTTT. Encoded protein: CASSPKAGEVEDTQYF. Together with reference TRBV9 and TRBJ2-3, the CDR3 gives the full variable domain: DSGVTQTPKHLITATGQRVTLRCSPRSGDLSVYWYQQSLDQGLQFLIQYYNGEERAKGNILERFSAQQFPDLHSELNLSSLELGDSALYFCASSPKAGEVEDTQYFGPGTRLTVL.

J is TRBJ2-1 and V is TRBV9; no clear D. V lost 0 bases and J 6 bases, leaving 10 bases between the germline ends. This CDR3 comprises 14 residues. The germline V gene encodes CDR1 SGDLS and CDR2 YYNGEE. CDR3 loop: CASSVALSVNEQFF. CDR3 sequence (DNA): TGTGCCAGCAGCGTAGCTCTTAGTGTCAATGAGCAGTTCTTC.

This clone was recorded once. The rearrangement joins TRBV4-1 to TRBJ2-1; D gene ambiguous. This CDR3 has 12 residues. The V gene's germline CDR1 is MGHRA and CDR2 YSYEKL. Trimming shortened V by 3 bases and J by 6 bases, and 6 bases separated the two germline ends. For the CDR3, the DNA is TGCGCCAGCAGCCAGCAGGCCAATGAGCAGTTCTTC. It yields the protein CASSQQANEQFF.

The V gene is TRBV2, the J gene TRBJ1-2, with 8 bases fitting TRBD1. The trim removed 5 bases at V and 4 bases at J, leaving 15 bases unmatched. CDR3 size: 17 residues. Looked up from germline, CDR1 is SNHLY and CDR2 is FYNNEI. CDR3 region: CASSLTGVGQDIYGYTF. As DNA, the CDR3 is TGTGCCAGCAGTCTCACTGGAGTGGGACAGGACATCTATGGCTACACCTTC.

The J gene is TRBJ2-2, the V gene TRBV27; 9 bases fit TRBD1. Germline loops: CDR1 MNHEY, CDR2 SMNVEV (reference sequence). There are 14 residues in the CDR3. The V gene end was trimmed by 5 bases and the J gene end by 7 bases; junction bases not matched to a gene: 5. DNA of the CDR3: TGTGCCAGCAGTCTACAGGGGGCAGGCGGGGAGCTGTTTTTT. It is translated as CASSLQGAGGELFF.

This chain uses TRBV10-3 with TRBJ1-1, with D perhaps matching TRBD1 (6 bases). The CDR3 contains 17 residues. The V gene's germline CDR1 is ENHRY and CDR2 SYGVKD. Trimming stripped 4 bases from V and 1 base from J, with 19 bases between. The CDR3 DNA reads TGTGCCATCAGTGGGGGTTGGGGGGCTCGGCAGAACACTGAAGCTTTCTTT. This gives the protein CAISGGWGARQNTEAFF.

CDR3 coding DNA: TGTGCCAGCAGTTTACAGGGGGCGATCCTCCAAGAGCAGTACTTC. Residues: CASSLQGAILQEQYF. The chain carries TRBV28 and TRBJ2-7; 8 bases agree with TRBD1. CDR1 is MDHEN, CDR2 SYDVKM, per germline. The CDR3 has 15 residues. V shed 2 bases and J 7 bases; nucleotides not matched to a gene: 10.

The chain uses TRBV28 and TRBJ1-1; no clear D gene. Trimming took off 5 bases at V and 0 bases at J, with 16 bases between the two ends. CDR3 length: 16 residues. Per the germline V gene, CDR1 is MDHEN and CDR2 is SYDVKM. Here the CDR3 reads CASSPLITGLNTEAFF. In DNA, the CDR3 is TGTGCCAGCAGTCCTCTAATAACGGGTCTGAACACTGAAGCTTTCTTT.

The rearrangement links TRBV27 to TRBJ2-7; TRBD2 aligns across 8 bases. The germline CDR1 and CDR2 sequences are MNHEY and SMNVEV (reference sequence). This CDR3 is 14 amino acids long. Unmatched junction bases numbered 13, after V lost 6 bases and J lost 9 bases. Here the CDR3 reads CASRPGGRDRGQYF. The CDR3 DNA reads TGTGCCAGCAGACCGGGAGGGAGGGACCGCGGGCAGTACTTC.

The chain uses TRBV7-8 and TRBJ2-5, with D tentatively TRBD1 or TRBD2 (5 bases each). The CDR3 has 14 residues. Trimming cost V 5 bases and J 13 bases, with 23 bases left between them. Germline V gene data show CDR1 as SGHVS and CDR2 as FQNEAQ. This CDR3 reads CASSEERGAPTWYF. CDR3 nucleotides: TGTGCCAGCAGCGAAGAGAGAGGGGCCCCAACGTGGTACTTC. The full variable domain, in which reference TRBV7-8 and TRBJ2-5 provide the parts outside the CDR3, is GAGVSQSPRYKVAKRGQDVALRCDPISGHVSLFWYQQALGQGPEFLTYFQNEAQLDKSGLPSDRFFAERPEGSVSTLKIQRTQQEDSAVYLCASSEERGAPTWYFGPGTRLLVL.

The V gene is TRBV7-9, the J gene TRBJ2-1, with D unresolved. The length of the CDR3 is 12 residues. The germline V and J ends were trimmed by 2 bases and 6 bases, with 5 bases remaining between them. Per germline, CDR1 SEHNR and CDR2 FQNEAQ (reference sequence). CDR3 nucleotides: TGTGCCAGCAGCTTATCGAGCAATGAGCAGTTCTTC. As protein: CASSLSSNEQFF.

This chain links TRBV6-6 with TRBJ2-7; D is undetermined. CDR1 and CDR2 (germline): MNHNY, SVGAGI (reference sequence). Trimming took off 4 bases at V and 6 bases at J, with 7 bases between the two ends. This CDR3 contains 11 residues. The CDR3 is CASSWGGEQYF. In nucleotides, the CDR3 is TGTGCCAGCAGTTGGGGTGGCGAGCAGTACTTC.

The genes are TRBV19 and TRBJ2-7; the match to TRBD1 covers 10 bases. J was trimmed by 4 bases and V by 10 bases; bases with no gene match: 7. The CDR3 totals 13 residues. Germline-derived CDR1 and CDR2 are LNHDA and SQIVND (reference sequence). The CDR3 is CATGTGVGYEQYF. As DNA, the CDR3 is TGTGCCACGGGGACAGGGGTTGGATACGAGCAGTACTTC.

The V gene is TRBV27, the J gene TRBJ2-1, with TRBD2 matching over 11 bases. Germline V gene lookup returns CDR1 MNHEY and CDR2 SMNVEV (reference sequence). Trimming at V came to 4 bases and at J to 5 bases, leaving 10 bases not matched to a gene. CDR3 length: 17 amino acids. CDR3 loop: CASSSLIAGGPHNEQFF. The CDR3 DNA is TGTGCCAGCAGTTCCCTTATAGCGGGAGGGCCACACAATGAGCAGTTCTTC.

The CDR3 is CASSPLLAGDEETQYF. CDR3 nucleotide sequence: TGTGCCAGCAGTCCACTACTAGCGGGGGATGAAGAGACCCAGTACTTC. The chain links TRBV27 to TRBJ2-5, with 11 bases aligning to TRBD2. V was pared by 5 bases and J by 3 bases, with 8 bases of the junction left unmatched. Germline V gene sequence: CDR1 MNHEY, CDR2 SMNVEV (reference sequence). This CDR3 comprises 16 residues.

The chain is built from TRBV10-1 and TRBJ2-3; 9 bases align to TRBD1. The CDR3 consists of 14 residues. The germline CDR1 and CDR2 sequences are WNHNN and SYGVQD (reference sequence). The ends lost 11 bases at V and 1 base at J; junction bases unmatched: 7. The CDR3 DNA sequence: TGCGCCCGACCGGACAGGGGTGGCACAGATACGCAGTATTTT. This encodes CARPDRGGTDTQYF.

The chain is built from TRBV5-5 and TRBJ1-1; D is undetermined. V was trimmed by 2 bases and J by 1 base, leaving 6 bases between them. Germline CDR1 reads SGHKS; CDR2 reads YYEKEE (reference sequence). The CDR3 is 13 residues long. The CDR3 DNA follows: TGTGCCAGCAGCTTCGGAGGGAACACTGAAGCTTTCTTT. Translating gives CASSFGGNTEAFF.

This clone was observed a few times. The rearrangement joins TRBV11-1 to TRBJ2-7; tentative D call: TRBD1 (5 bases). The V gene lost 1 base and the J gene lost 2 bases, with 15 bases spanning the gap. This CDR3 is built from 16 residues. CDR1 SGHAT and CDR2 FQDESV come from the germline V gene (reference sequence). The CDR3 DNA reads as TGTGCCAGCAGCTTAGAGGGGTCTTCCCGTCCCTACGAGCAGTACTTC. It codes for CASSLEGSSRPYEQYF.

This rearrangement joins TRBV11-2 to TRBJ1-1; tentative D call: TRBD1 (6 bases). CDR1 and CDR2 from the germline V gene are SGHAT and FQNNGV. The CDR3 has 15 residues. Trimming removed 2 bases at V and 4 bases at J, with 14 bases between. CDR3 loop: CASSLSHTGPTEAFF. The DNA of the CDR3 is TGTGCCAGCAGCTTATCCCACACAGGGCCCACTGAAGCTTTCTTT.